The entry below describes one T cell receptor (beta chain). Its antigen is as yet unknown. This entry belongs to a study of cytomegalovirus exposure and HLA in healthy donors. Findings of the study overall: Prior analysis indicated that the majority of TCR beta V segments exhibited productivity approximately 90% or approximately 30% of the time. Donors belonging to an Asian-associated ancestry cluster reportedly showed fewer N-insertions in productive TCRs than the 666-donor mean, according to what a later analysis found.

The PCR made use of 60 Vbeta and 13 Jbeta primers. TCRdb's table, derived via immunoSEQ multiplex PCR, lists solely in-frame clones and lacks some. The sample consists of around 50,000 clones, 55% to 65% of them appearing once. V gave up 1 base and J gave up 6 bases, with 6 bases separating them. CDR1 and CDR2 from the germline V gene are SGHTA and FQGNSA. The CDR3 loop spans 13 amino acids. The receptor's source is a human donor in good health. Sequenced sample: PBMCs. V is TRBV7-2 and J is TRBJ2-2; D ambiguous. In nucleotides, the CDR3 is TGTGCCAGCAGCTTAGTGGCTCCCGGGGAGCTGTTTTTT. Amino acid sequence: CASSLVAPGELFF. The variable domain in full, completed from reference TRBV7-2 and TRBJ2-2, reads GAGVSQSPSNKVTEKGKDVELRCDPISGHTALYWYRQSLGQGLEFLIYFQGNSAPDKSGLPSDRFSAERTGGSVSTLTIQRTQQEDSAVYLCASSLVAPGELFFGEGSRLTVL.